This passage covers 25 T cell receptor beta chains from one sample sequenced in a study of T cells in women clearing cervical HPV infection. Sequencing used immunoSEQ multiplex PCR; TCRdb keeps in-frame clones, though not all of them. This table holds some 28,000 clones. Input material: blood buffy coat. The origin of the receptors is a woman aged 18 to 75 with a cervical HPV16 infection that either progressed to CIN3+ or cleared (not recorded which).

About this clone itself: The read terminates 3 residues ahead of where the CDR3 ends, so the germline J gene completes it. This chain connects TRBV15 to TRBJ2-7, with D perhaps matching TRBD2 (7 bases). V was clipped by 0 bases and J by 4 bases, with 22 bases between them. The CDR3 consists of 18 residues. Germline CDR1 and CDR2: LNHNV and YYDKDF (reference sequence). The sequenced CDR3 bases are TGTGCCACCAGCAGAGATTGGCTAATAGGGGGGGCGGAATACGAG. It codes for CATSRDWLIGGAEYE. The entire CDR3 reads CATSRDWLIGGAEYEQYF.

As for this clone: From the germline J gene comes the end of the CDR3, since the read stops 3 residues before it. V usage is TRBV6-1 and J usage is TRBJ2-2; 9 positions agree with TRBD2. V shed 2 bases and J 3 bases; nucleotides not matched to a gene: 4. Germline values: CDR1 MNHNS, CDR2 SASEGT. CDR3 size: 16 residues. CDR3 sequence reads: CASSERIAGDTGELFF. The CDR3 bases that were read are TGTGCCAGCAGTGAAAGGATAGCGGGGGACACCGGGGAG.

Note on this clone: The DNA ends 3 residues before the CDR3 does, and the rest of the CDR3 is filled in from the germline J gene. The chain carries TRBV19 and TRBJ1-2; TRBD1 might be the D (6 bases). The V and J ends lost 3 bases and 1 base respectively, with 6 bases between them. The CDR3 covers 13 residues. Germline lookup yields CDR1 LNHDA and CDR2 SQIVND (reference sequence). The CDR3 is CASSMDSNYGYTF. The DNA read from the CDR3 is TGTGCCAGTAGTATGGACAGTAACTATGGC.

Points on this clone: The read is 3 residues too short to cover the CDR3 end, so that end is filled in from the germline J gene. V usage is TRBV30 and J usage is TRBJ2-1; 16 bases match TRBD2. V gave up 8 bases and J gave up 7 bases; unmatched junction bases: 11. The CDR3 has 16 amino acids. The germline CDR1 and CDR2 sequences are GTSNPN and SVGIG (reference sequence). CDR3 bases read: TGTGCCCGCGCTCCGGGACTAGCGGGAGGGCCGAATGAG. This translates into CARAPGLAGGPNE. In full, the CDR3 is CARAPGLAGGPNEQFF.

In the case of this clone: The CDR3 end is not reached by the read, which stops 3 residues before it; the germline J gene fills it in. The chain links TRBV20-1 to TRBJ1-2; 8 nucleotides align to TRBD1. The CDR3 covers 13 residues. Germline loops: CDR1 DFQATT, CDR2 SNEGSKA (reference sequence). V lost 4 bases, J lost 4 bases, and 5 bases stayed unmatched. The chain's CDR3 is CSANGQGPYGYTF. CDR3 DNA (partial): TGCAGTGCTAACGGACAGGGCCCCTATGGC.

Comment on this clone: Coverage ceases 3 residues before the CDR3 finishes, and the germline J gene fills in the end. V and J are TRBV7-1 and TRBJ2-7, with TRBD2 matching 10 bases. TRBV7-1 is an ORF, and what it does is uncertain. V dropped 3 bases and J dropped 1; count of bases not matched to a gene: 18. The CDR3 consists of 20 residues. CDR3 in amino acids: CASSSGGGGLAGVSSYEQYF. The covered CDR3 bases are TGTGCCAGCAGCTCGGGAGGGGGGGGTCTAGCGGGAGTATCGTCCTACGAG.

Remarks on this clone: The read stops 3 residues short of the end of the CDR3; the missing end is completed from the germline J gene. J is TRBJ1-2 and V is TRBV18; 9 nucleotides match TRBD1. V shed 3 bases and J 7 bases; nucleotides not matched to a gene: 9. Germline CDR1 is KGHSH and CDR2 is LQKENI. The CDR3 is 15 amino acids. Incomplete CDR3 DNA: TGTGCCAGCTCACCTTCCGGGACAGGGTTAATTGGC. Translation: CASSPSGTGLIG. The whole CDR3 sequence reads CASSPSGTGLIGYTF.

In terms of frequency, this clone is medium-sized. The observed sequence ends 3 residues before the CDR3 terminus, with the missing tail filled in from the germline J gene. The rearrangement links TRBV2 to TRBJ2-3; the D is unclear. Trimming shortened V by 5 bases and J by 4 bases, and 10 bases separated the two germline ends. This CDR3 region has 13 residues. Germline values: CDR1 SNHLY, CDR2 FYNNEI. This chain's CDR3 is CASSFSISDTQYF. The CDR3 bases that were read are TGTGCCAGCAGTTTTAGCATCTCAGATACG.

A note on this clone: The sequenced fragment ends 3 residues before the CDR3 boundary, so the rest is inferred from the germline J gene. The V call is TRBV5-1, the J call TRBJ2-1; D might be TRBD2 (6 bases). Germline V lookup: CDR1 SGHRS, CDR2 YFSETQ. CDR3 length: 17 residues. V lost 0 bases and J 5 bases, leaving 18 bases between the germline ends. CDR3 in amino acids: CASSLVYRGGANNEQFF. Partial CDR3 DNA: TGCGCCAGCAGCTTGGTATATAGGGGCGGGGCAAACAATGAG. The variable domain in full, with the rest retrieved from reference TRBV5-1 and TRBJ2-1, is KAGVTQTPRYLIKTRGQQVTLSCSPISGHRSVSWYQQTPGQGLQFLFEYFSETQRNKGNFPGRFSGRQFSNSRSEMNVSTLELGDSALYLCASSLVYRGGANNEQFFGPGTRLTVL.

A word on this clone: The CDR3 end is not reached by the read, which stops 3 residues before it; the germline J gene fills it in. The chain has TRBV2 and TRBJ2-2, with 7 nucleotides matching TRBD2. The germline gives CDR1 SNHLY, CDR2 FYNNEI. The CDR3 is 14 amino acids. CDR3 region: CASRGGTDNSPLFF. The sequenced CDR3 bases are TGTGCCAGCAGGGGGGGGACGGATAATTCACCG. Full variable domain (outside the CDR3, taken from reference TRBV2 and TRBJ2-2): EPEVTQTPSHQVTQMGQEVILRCVPISNHLYFYWYRQILGQKVEFLVSFYNNEISEKSEIFDDQFSVERPDGSNFTLKIRSTKLEDSAMYFCASRGGTDNSPLFFGEGSRLTVL.

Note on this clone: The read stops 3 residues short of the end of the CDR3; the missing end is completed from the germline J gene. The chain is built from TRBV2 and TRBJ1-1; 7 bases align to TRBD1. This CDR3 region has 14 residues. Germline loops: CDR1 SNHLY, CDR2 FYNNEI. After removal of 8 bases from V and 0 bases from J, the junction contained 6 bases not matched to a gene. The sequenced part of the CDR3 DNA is TGTGCCAGCGAAATCGGGACAGTGAACACTGAA. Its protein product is CASEIGTVNTE. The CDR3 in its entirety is CASEIGTVNTEAFF.

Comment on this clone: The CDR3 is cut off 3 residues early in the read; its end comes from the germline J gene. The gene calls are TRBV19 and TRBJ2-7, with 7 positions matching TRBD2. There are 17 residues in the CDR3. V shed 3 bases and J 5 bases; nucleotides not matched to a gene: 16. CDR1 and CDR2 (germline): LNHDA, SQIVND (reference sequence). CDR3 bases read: TGTGCCAGTAGTATTCGGGCTAGCGGACTATCCTTTGACGAG. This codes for CASSIRASGLSFDE. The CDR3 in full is CASSIRASGLSFDEQYF.

CDR3 bases read: TGTGCCATCGGGGGGGAAGGAACTAATGAAAAA. This translates into CAIGGEGTNEK. Given in full, the CDR3 is CAIGGEGTNEKLFF. The J gene is TRBJ1-4, the V gene TRBV10-3; TRBD1 might be the D (5 bases). The CDR3 end falls 3 residues outside the read, so it is completed with the germline J gene. The length of the CDR3 is 14 residues. From germline, CDR1 is ENHRY and CDR2 SYGVKD. V lost 8 bases and J 1 base, leaving 11 bases between the germline ends.

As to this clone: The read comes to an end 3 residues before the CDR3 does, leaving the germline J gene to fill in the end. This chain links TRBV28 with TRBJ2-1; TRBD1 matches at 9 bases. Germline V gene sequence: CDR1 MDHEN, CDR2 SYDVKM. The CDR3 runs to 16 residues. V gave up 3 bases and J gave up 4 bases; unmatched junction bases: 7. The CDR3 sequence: CASSLAGQGYYNEQFF. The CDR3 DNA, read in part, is TGTGCCAGCAGTTTGGCGGGACAGGGATATTACAATGAG.

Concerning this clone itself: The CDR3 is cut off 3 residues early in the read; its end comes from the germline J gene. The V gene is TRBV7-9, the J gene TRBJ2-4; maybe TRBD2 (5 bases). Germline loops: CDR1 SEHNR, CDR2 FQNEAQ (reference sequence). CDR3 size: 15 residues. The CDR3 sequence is CASSLAPRQDYGQYF. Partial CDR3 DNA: TGTGCCAGCAGCTTAGCCCCAAGACAAGACTATGGT.

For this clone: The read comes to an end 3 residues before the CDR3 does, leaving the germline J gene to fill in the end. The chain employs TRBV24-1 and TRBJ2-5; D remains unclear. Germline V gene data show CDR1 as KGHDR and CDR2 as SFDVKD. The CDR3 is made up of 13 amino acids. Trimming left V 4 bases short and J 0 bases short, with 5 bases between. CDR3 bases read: TGTGCCACCAGTGACTCGTACCAAGAGACC. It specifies CATSDSYQET. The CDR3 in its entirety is CATSDSYQETQYF.

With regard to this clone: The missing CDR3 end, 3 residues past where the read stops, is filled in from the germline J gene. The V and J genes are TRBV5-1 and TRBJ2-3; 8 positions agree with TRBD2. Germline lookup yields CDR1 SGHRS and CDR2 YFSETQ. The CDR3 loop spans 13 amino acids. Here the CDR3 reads CASRLAVQETQYF. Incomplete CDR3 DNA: TGCGCCAGCAGACTAGCGGTTCAAGAGACG.

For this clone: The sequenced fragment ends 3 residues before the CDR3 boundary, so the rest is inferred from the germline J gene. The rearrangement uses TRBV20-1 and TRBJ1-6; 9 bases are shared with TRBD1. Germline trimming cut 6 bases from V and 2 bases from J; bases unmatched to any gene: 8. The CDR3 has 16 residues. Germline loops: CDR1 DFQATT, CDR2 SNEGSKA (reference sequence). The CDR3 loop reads CSAKPGQGAYNSPLHF. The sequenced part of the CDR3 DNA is TGCAGTGCCAAGCCGGGACAGGGCGCCTATAATTCACCC.

The covered CDR3 bases are TGTGCCAGCAGCGGGTCAGGGGGGATCAACGAC. Its protein is CASSGSGGIND. In full, the CDR3 reads CASSGSGGINDYTF. This chain links TRBV7-6 with TRBJ1-2; 7 nucleotides line up with TRBD1. The CDR3 extends 3 residues past the end of the read, so its final part is completed from the germline J gene. The CDR3 loop spans 14 amino acids. From germline, CDR1 is SGHVS and CDR2 FNYEAQ.

CDR3 region: CASSLAGSSGAQETQYF. The covered CDR3 bases are TGCGCCAGCAGCTTGGCCGGTTCTAGCGGGGCCCAAGAGACC. This chain uses TRBV5-1 with TRBJ2-5; 9 bases align to TRBD2. From the germline J gene comes the end of the CDR3, since the read stops 3 residues before it. Germline loops: CDR1 SGHRS, CDR2 YFSETQ. After removal of 0 bases from V and 1 base from J, the junction contained 7 bases not matched to a gene. There are 17 residues in the CDR3.

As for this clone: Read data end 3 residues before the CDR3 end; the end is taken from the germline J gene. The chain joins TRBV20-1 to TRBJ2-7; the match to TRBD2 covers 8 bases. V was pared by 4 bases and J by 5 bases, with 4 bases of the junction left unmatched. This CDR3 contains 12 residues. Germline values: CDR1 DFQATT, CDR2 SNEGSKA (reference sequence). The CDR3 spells CSATGLGNEQYF. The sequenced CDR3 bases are TGCAGTGCTACGGGACTAGGTAACGAG.

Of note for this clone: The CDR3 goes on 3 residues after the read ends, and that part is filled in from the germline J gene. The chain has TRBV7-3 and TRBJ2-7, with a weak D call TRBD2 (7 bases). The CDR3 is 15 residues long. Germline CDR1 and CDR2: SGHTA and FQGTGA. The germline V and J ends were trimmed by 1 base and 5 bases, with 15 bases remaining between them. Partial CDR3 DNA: TGTGCCAGCAGCTTAAAGGGGGGGGGCCCCAACGAG. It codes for CASSLKGGGPNE. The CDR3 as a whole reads CASSLKGGGPNEQYF.

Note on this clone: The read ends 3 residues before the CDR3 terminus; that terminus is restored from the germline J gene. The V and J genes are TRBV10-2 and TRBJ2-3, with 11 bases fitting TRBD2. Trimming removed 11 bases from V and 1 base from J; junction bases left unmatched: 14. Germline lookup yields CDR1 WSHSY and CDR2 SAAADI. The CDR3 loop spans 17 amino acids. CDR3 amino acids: CAVHSGGAITGTDTQYF. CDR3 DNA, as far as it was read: TGCGCCGTGCATAGCGGGGGGGCGATTACTGGCACAGATACG.

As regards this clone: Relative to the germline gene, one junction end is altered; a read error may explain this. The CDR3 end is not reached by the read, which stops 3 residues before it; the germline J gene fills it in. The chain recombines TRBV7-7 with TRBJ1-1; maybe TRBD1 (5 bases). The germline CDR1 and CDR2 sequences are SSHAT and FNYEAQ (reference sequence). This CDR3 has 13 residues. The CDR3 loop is CASSPQGNTEAFF. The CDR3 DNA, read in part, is TGTGCTAGCAGCCCGCAGGGAAACACTGAA.

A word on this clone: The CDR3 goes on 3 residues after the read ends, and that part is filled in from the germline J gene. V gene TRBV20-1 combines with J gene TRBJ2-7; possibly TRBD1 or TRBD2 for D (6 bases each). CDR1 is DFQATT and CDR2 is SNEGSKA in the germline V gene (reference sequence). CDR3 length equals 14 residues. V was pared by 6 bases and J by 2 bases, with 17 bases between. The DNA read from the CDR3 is TGCAGTGCGGACAAAGGGGGAGGAACCTACGAG. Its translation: CSADKGGGTYE. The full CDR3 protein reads CSADKGGGTYEQYF.